This T cell receptor (beta chain) derives from a study of CD8+ T cells in alopecia areata (dated by TCRdb to 2016 to 2019). In the study overall: Treated patients were enrolled in an open-label pilot trial of oral tofacitinib at 5 to 10 mg twice daily for moderate-to-severe alopecia areata. Tofacitinib was administered for 6 to 18 months, and 6 months of follow-up off drug were then conducted to assess delayed response and recurrence. For the treated patients, the SALT score, which quantifies what percentage of scalp surface area is affected, served as the measure of disease severity. To study T cell clonal expansion in alopecia areata, the researchers applied high-throughput TCRbeta sequencing to both the C3H/HeJ mouse model and human patients. Scalp tissue and sorted CD4+ and CD8+ peripheral blood T cells from patchy and totalis/universalis alopecia areata patients and from healthy controls were covered by human TCRbeta sequencing. Biopsies were taken from tofacitinib-treated patients at baseline and again at 4 and 24 weeks into treatment, and several of those patients also had a later scalp biopsy. Scalp clonality was compared among normal scalp (n=4), patchy alopecia areata scalp (n=8), and alopecia totalis/universalis scalp (n=8). RNA was obtained with the PAXgene miRNA kit for fixed scalp, the miRNeasy kit for PBMCs, and the RNeasy kit for mouse skin. Amplification of TCRbeta CDR3 regions was done by immunoSEQ multiplex PCR using 35 Vbeta forward primers and 13 Jbeta reverse primers.

To prepare the library, the immunoSEQ multiplex PCR assay was applied. To provide template for TCR sequencing, every sample had RNA extracted and reverse transcribed into cDNA. SuperScript III was used for first-strand cDNA synthesis, primed with a 2:1 mix of oligo-dT and random hexamers. A synthetic immune receptor repertoire was used to gauge amplification bias, and whatever bias remained was removed computationally. Regarding the original processing steps: Raw reads were preprocessed for error removal, and CDR3 was defined according to IMGT conventions as running from the conserved cysteine to phenylalanine. Clonality was computed by normalizing Shannon entropy by log2 of the number of productive unique TCRs and subtracting the result from 1. Whether each scalp clone was CD4 or CD8 was inferred by checking scalp TCRbeta sequences against the CD4 and CD8 repertoires from sorted blood. Here the immuneACCESS table is served through TCRdb, limited to in-frame sequences with V and J called. Missing clones are a known gap in these copies; in checked studies unresolved V genes cover under half, and the rest lacks a known reason. The DNA gave D and trimming, while V, J and clone size come from that table. The sample yields hundreds of thousands of clones; about two fifths were counted once. 0.4% to 0.55% of the sample rests with the top ten.

As to this clone: Its antigen has not been determined. Qualities for individual bases were not recorded, and no much larger clone is one base off.

What the authors observed across the whole study: Unlike mouse skin, where gammadelta T cells dominate, normal human skin contains resident alphabeta T cells that get sequenced too, which complicates analysis of the scalp TCR repertoire. Higher clonality and more expanded CD8+ clones were observed in lesional scalp than in normal scalp, particularly in alopecia totalis/universalis, a finding suggestive of antigenic drive. Many expanded lesional clones persisted in scalp and blood during tofacitinib treatment, which may partly explain relapse after stopping treatment. The treated cohort was small, with a single nonresponder, so links between baseline CD8+ expansion and response need larger studies. Tofacitinib significantly lowered scalp clonality and the number of expanded CD8+ clones among the top 100 scalp clones. TCR sequences shared between patients were less clear than in mice, possibly partly because of HLA diversity in the patient population.

Relative to germline, V is missing 6 bases and J is missing 5 bases, with 7 bases of the junction outside any gene match. The CDR3 holds 14 amino acids from the cysteine to the phenylalanine. The entry retains the CDR3 DNA only, 42 bases that are in frame from base 1. As encoded in the germline V gene, CDR1 is MNHEY while CDR2 is SVGAGI. This specimen's treatment or condition label, interpreted: oral pan-JAK inhibitor, 5-10 mg twice daily. Peripheral blood and lesional scalp punch biopsies were obtained from patients with alopecia areata. PBMCs were separated by density centrifugation and stained for CD3, CD4 and CD8, after which CD4+ and CD8+ T cells were sorted on a FACSAria.

The clonotype comes from a human donor with alopecia areata. This sample comprised CD4+ T cells sorted from blood, obtained between weeks 30 and 35, from a patient treated with tofacitinib. The V and J segments used are TRBV6-5 and TRBJ1-5; the central 7 bases match TRBD1. The CDR3 here reads CASRAGTDYQPQHF. The DNA reads as follows: TGTGCCAGCAGAGCCGGGACAGACTATCAGCCCCAGCATTTT.